The 9 T cell receptor beta chains presented below share a single source sample, sequenced in a study of T cell responses to AZD1222 COVID-19 vaccine. TCRdb keeps only in-frame clones here, not all; method: immunoSEQ multiplex PCR. The sample has about 81,000 clones; about 82% are singletons. Sequenced material: peripheral blood, taken 28 days after the second AZD1222 dose. These TCRs come from an adult who received the AZD1222 COVID-19 vaccine.

The chain recombines TRBV6-5 with TRBJ2-7; D may match TRBD1 or TRBD2 (5 bases each). The length of the CDR3 is 14 residues. Germline lookup yields CDR1 MNHEY and CDR2 SVGAGI. Between the trimmed V and J ends, which lost 4 bases and 2 bases, there was a span of 12 bases. The CDR3 reads CASSFGTVTYEQYF. For the CDR3, the DNA is TGTGCCAGCAGTTTCGGGACGGTCACCTACGAGCAGTACTTC.

This chain uses TRBV7-6 with TRBJ2-3; D is perhaps TRBD2 (6 bases). The V gene lost 5 bases and the J gene lost 0 bases, with 21 bases spanning the gap. Germline lookup yields CDR1 SGHVS and CDR2 FNYEAQ. The CDR3 is 18 residues long. The CDR3 DNA reads TGTGCCAGCAGCCGCTTAGCGCAAACAGGAGGGAGCACAGATACGCAGTATTTT. Protein: CASSRLAQTGGSTDTQYF.

The chain joins TRBV11-3 to TRBJ2-7, with 10 bases that match TRBD1. Unmatched junction bases numbered 8, after V lost 4 bases and J lost 5 bases. Per germline, CDR1 SGHNT and CDR2 YENEEA. The CDR3 sequence is 15 residues long. The CDR3 coding sequence is TGTGCCAGCAGCTCCGGACAGGGGGATTTCAACGAGCAGTACTTC. Translated, it gives CASSSGQGDFNEQYF.

The genes are TRBV5-1 and TRBJ2-3, with 10 positions matching TRBD2. This CDR3 comprises 16 residues. Trimming at V came to 5 bases and at J to 2 bases, leaving 8 bases not matched to a gene. Germline V lookup: CDR1 SGHRS, CDR2 YFSETQ. The CDR3 loop is CASSRGSGGPTDTQYF. CDR3 coding DNA: TGCGCCAGCAGTCGAGGTAGCGGGGGGCCCACAGATACGCAGTATTTT.

The chain uses TRBV10-1 and TRBJ2-7, with 14 bases matching TRBD2. Germline assignment: CDR1 WNHNN and CDR2 SYGVQD (reference sequence). The ends lost 3 bases at V and 12 bases at J; junction bases unmatched: 4. The CDR3 spans 13 residues. The CDR3 region is CASSDWTSGRMYF. CDR3 nucleotide sequence: TGCGCCAGCAGTGACTGGACTAGCGGGAGGATGTACTTC.

This clone was observed a handful of times. The chain carries TRBV7-3 and TRBJ2-7; TRBD1 matches 8 bases. The CDR3 spans 15 residues. With V trimmed by 2 bases and J by 5 bases, 8 bases remained unmatched. CDR1 and CDR2 from the germline V gene are SGHTA and FQGTGA. This CDR3 reads CASSLAGGPWDEQYF. DNA of the CDR3: TGTGCCAGCAGCTTAGCAGGGGGCCCCTGGGACGAGCAGTACTTC. Complete variable domain (other parts from reference TRBV7-3 and TRBJ2-7): GAGVSQTPSNKVTEKGKYVELRCDPISGHTALYWYRQSLGQGPEFLIYFQGTGAADDSGLPNDRFFAVRPEGSVSTLKIQRTERGDSAVYLCASSLAGGPWDEQYFGPGTRLTVT.

As DNA, the CDR3 is TGTGCCAGCAGCCTCGGGTCCCGATCGGGTGGTAATGGCTACACCTTC. Protein sequence: CASSLGSRSGGNGYTF. The chain has TRBV3-1 (or the pseudogene TRBV3-2) and TRBJ1-2; D is ambiguous. Trimming stripped 4 bases from V and 6 bases from J, with 21 bases between. This CDR3 is 16 amino acids long. Germline V CDR1 and CDR2: LGHDT, YNNKEL (reference sequence).

This clone appeared once. This chain connects TRBV7-3 to TRBJ2-1; possible D gene TRBD1, 6 bases. Trimming cost V 2 bases and J 8 bases, with 13 bases left between them. Germline V CDR1 and CDR2: SGHTA, FQGTGA. CDR3 size: 14 residues. CDR3 protein: CASSLRQVVDEQFF. CDR3 coding DNA: TGTGCCAGCAGCTTACGACAGGTGGTGGATGAGCAGTTCTTC.

The V gene is TRBV7-2, the J gene TRBJ2-7; 12 positions agree with TRBD2. This CDR3 comprises 16 residues. V was pared by 4 bases and J by 4 bases, with 8 bases of the junction left unmatched. Germline CDR1 and CDR2: SGHTA and FQGNSA. The chain's CDR3 is CASSSGGLAGGYEQYF. The CDR3 nucleotides are TGTGCCAGCAGCTCGGGCGGGCTAGCGGGAGGGTACGAGCAGTACTTC. Together with reference TRBV7-2 and TRBJ2-7, the CDR3 gives the full variable domain: GAGVSQSPSNKVTEKGKDVELRCDPISGHTALYWYRQSLGQGLEFLIYFQGNSAPDKSGLPSDRFSAERTGGSVSTLTIQRTQQEDSAVYLCASSSGGLAGGYEQYFGPGTRLTVT.